This paragraph covers one T cell receptor beta chain sequence. Antigen unknown. All gene names here are mouse names. The read ends 4 residues shy of where the CDR3 ends; the end is completed using the germline J gene. The data were obtained in a study of CD8+ T cells in alopecia areata. On the study more broadly: Approximately 6-11-week-old female C3H/HeJ mice were grafted with skin from spontaneously alopecic approximately 6-13-month-old C3H/HeJ graft donors.

cDNA reverse transcribed from extracted RNA served as the sequencing template. Some clones are missing from TCRdb's copy, which holds only in-frame ones; the method was immunoSEQ multiplex PCR. The repertoire shows about 110,000 clones, none seen only once; the top ten take about 19%. The CDR3 is 14 amino acids. CDR1 is NNHNN and CDR2 is SYGAGS in the germline V gene (reference sequence). V dropped 3 bases and J dropped 3; count of bases not matched to a gene: 4. Findings and limits, study-wide: Lesional tissue from the scalp (especially in alopecia totalis/universalis) showed higher clonality than normal scalp.

The sequenced sample consisted of lesional skin. This clonotype originated in a C3H/HeJ mouse with alopecia areata. The strain's MHC haplotype is H2-k. The genes are TRBV13-2 and TRBJ2-7; TRBD2 agrees at 9 bases. The CDR3 sequence: CASGGSWGGYEQYF. CDR3 DNA (partial): TGTGCCAGCGGTGGCTCCTGGGGGGGCTAT.